These 26 T cell receptor beta chains came from one sample sequenced in a study of OX40 agonist ivuxolimab in advanced cancers. Profiled with immunoSEQ multiplex PCR; TCRdb holds only in-frame clones, not every one. The sample lists approximately 70,000 clones, 77% seen once, with 1.6% in the top ten. The material sequenced was CD4+ or CD8+ T cells sorted from blood, taken in a trial of the OX40 agonist ivuxolimab. Receptors were obtained from an adult with an advanced solid tumor such as melanoma, head and neck, liver or kidney cancer.

The genes are TRBV7-2 and TRBJ2-1, with 10 bases identical to TRBD1. The CDR3 runs 14 residues. J lost 6 bases, V lost 2 bases, and 1 base had no gene match. Germline CDR1 and CDR2: SGHTA and FQGNSA. The DNA for the CDR3 is TGTGCCAGCAGCTTAAGGACAGGGGGCAATGAGCAGTTCTTC. Translating gives CASSLRTGGNEQFF.

This sequence joins TRBV7-8 and TRBJ2-3; D might be TRBD1 or TRBD2, each matching 6 bases. This CDR3 has 15 residues. V gave up 5 bases and J gave up 6 bases, with 18 bases separating them. Per the germline V gene, CDR1 is SGHVS and CDR2 is FQNEAQ. In DNA, the CDR3 is TGTGCCAGCAGCGTGGACTACCGGGGGCCGGATACGCAGTATTTT. It encodes CASSVDYRGPDTQYF.

The rearrangement links TRBV2 to TRBJ2-1, with 10 bases that match TRBD2. Germline V CDR1 and CDR2: SNHLY, FYNNEI. The junction had 8 bases not matched to a gene; V was cut back by 6 bases and J by 6 bases. The CDR3 has 15 residues. This chain's CDR3 is CASSLGLAVSNEQFF. The CDR3 DNA sequence: TGTGCCAGCAGCCTCGGACTAGCGGTGTCCAATGAGCAGTTCTTC.

This clone was seen a few times. V usage is TRBV6-6 and J usage is TRBJ2-7, with TRBD1 as a possible D gene (6 bases). V was pared by 2 bases and J by 0 bases, with 11 bases between. The CDR3 totals 15 residues. Germline V gene sequence: CDR1 MNHNY, CDR2 SVGAGI (reference sequence). This chain's CDR3 is CASSYEADSSYEQYF. In nucleotides, the CDR3 is TGTGCCAGCAGTTACGAAGCGGACAGCTCCTACGAGCAGTACTTC.

Here the CDR3 reads CASSLGSPSYNEQFF. The DNA for the CDR3 is TGCGCCAGCAGCTTGGGGTCCCCTTCCTACAATGAGCAGTTCTTC. The J gene is TRBJ2-1, the V gene TRBV5-1, with D uncertain. Between the trimmed V and J ends, which lost 0 bases and 1 base, there was a span of 8 bases. The CDR3 runs 15 residues. Germline V gene data show CDR1 as SGHRS and CDR2 as YFSETQ.

The rearrangement joins TRBV7-3 to TRBJ1-1; D is unclear. Germline V CDR1 and CDR2: SGHTA, FQGTGA. V lost 3 bases, J lost 1 base, and 6 bases lay in between. This CDR3 spans 13 amino acids. CDR3 loop: CASSFRENTEAFF. CDR3 in DNA: TGTGCCAGCAGCTTTCGGGAGAACACTGAAGCTTTCTTT.

This clone is a singleton in its sample. The chain couples TRBV11-2 to TRBJ2-7, with D possibly being TRBD1 (5 bases). Germline loops: CDR1 SGHAT, CDR2 FQNNGV. V lost 0 bases and J lost 0, with 9 bases in between. This CDR3 is built from 15 residues. The CDR3 spells CASSLDREGSYEQYF. In DNA, the CDR3 is TGTGCCAGCAGCTTAGACAGGGAAGGCTCCTACGAGCAGTACTTC.

The CDR3 is CASSLMGGYNEQFF. CDR3 coding DNA: TGCGCCAGCAGCCTAATGGGGGGGTACAATGAGCAGTTCTTC. The genes are TRBV4-1 and TRBJ2-1, with 7 bases fitting TRBD2. The CDR3 has 14 amino acids. With V trimmed by 4 bases and J by 4 bases, 4 bases remained unmatched. CDR1 MGHRA and CDR2 YSYEKL come from the germline V gene.

In regard to this clone: Additional DNA sequences in this sample encode the identical CDR3. The rearrangement joins TRBV7-3 to TRBJ2-2, with D unclear. Germline V gene lookup returns CDR1 SGHTA and CDR2 FQGTGA. This CDR3 has 13 amino acids. Trimming shortened V by 4 bases and J by 10 bases, and 13 bases separated the two germline ends. This CDR3 is CASSSMRSEELFF. CDR3 DNA: TGTGCCAGCAGCTCAATGAGGTCGGAGGAGCTGTTTTTT. Using reference TRBV7-3 and TRBJ2-2 for the parts outside the CDR3, the full variable domain is GAGVSQTPSNKVTEKGKYVELRCDPISGHTALYWYRQSLGQGPEFLIYFQGTGAADDSGLPNDRFFAVRPEGSVSTLKIQRTERGDSAVYLCASSSMRSEELFFGEGSRLTVL.

V usage is TRBV2 and J usage is TRBJ1-1; tentatively, D is TRBD1 (5 bases). The V and J ends lost 3 bases and 3 bases respectively, with 5 bases between them. The germline V gene has CDR1 SNHLY and CDR2 FYNNEI. The CDR3 extends over 12 amino acids. CDR3 loop: CASSDRDTEAFF. In nucleotides, the CDR3 is TGTGCCAGCAGTGACAGGGACACTGAAGCTTTCTTT.

The chain employs TRBV4-1 and TRBJ2-3; the match to TRBD2 covers 8 bases. The germline gives CDR1 MGHRA, CDR2 YSYEKL. This CDR3 region has 17 residues. V gave up 1 base and J gave up 6 bases; unmatched junction bases: 12. CDR3 DNA sequence: TGCGCCAGCAGCCAAGGTTTTGGTGGGCTAGCGGGCGATACGCAGTATTTT. This encodes CASSQGFGGLAGDTQYF.

This clone appeared a single time. The chain combines TRBV5-4 with TRBJ1-1; the D gene is possibly TRBD1 (5 bases). Trimming removed 7 bases at V and 1 base at J, with 11 bases between. This CDR3 has 13 amino acids. The V gene's germline CDR1 is SGHNT and CDR2 YYREEE (reference sequence). The DNA of the CDR3 is TGTGCCAGCGCACGGACACAGAACACTGAAGCTTTCTTT. It encodes CASARTQNTEAFF.

V gene TRBV7-3 combines with J gene TRBJ2-1; D not resolved. Germline assignment: CDR1 SGHTA and CDR2 FQGTGA. The CDR3 runs to 12 residues. V was trimmed by 4 bases and J by 3 bases, leaving 4 bases between them. CDR3 DNA sequence: TGTGCCAGCAGCTCCAACTACAATGAGCAGTTCTTC. As protein: CASSSNYNEQFF.

V is TRBV5-1 and J is TRBJ1-4; TRBD1 matches at 10 bases. Germline assignment: CDR1 SGHRS and CDR2 YFSETQ. V lost 4 bases, J lost 4 bases, and 4 bases stayed unmatched. This CDR3 spans 15 amino acids. The CDR3 loop reads CASSGTGDNNEKLFF. Written as DNA, the CDR3 is TGCGCCAGCAGCGGGACAGGGGACAATAATGAAAAACTGTTTTTT.

The chain carries TRBV18 and TRBJ2-7, with D hard to call. The V end lost 5 bases, the J end lost 3 bases, and 20 bases lay between the germline ends. The CDR3 consists of 16 residues. Germline V gene sequence: CDR1 KGHSH, CDR2 LQKENI. CDR3 coding DNA: TGTGCCAGCTCATCCACGAAACAGCACGCTAACTACGAGCAGTACTTC. Its protein is CASSSTKQHANYEQYF.

The V gene is TRBV5-4, the J gene TRBJ1-1; D might be TRBD1 (6 bases). This CDR3 is built from 15 residues. Deletions cut 6 bases from V and 3 bases from J, with 18 bases between. Germline assignment: CDR1 SGHNT and CDR2 YYREEE (reference sequence). CDR3 sequence reads: CASTRRAGVDTEAFF. The CDR3 region has the DNA TGTGCCAGCACAAGGCGGGCAGGGGTGGACACTGAAGCTTTCTTT.

The chain uses TRBV30 and TRBJ2-5; D tentatively fits TRBD1 or TRBD2 (5 bases each). The CDR3 length is 14 residues. V shed 4 bases and J shed 0 bases, with 12 bases lying between them. CDR1 and CDR2 from the germline V gene are GTSNPN and SVGIG (reference sequence). CDR3 protein: CAWNPGTYQETQYF. CDR3 bases: TGTGCCTGGAACCCCGGGACCTACCAAGAGACCCAGTACTTC.

The chain recombines TRBV21-1 with TRBJ1-1; the table's D call, TRBD1, was not checked against the DNA. TRBV21-1 is recorded as a pseudogene. This CDR3 contains 17 residues. CDR3 protein: CASSNRGPEESNTEAFF. CDR3 in DNA: TGTGCCAGCAGCAACAGGGGGCCGGAGGAATCGAACACTGAAGCTTTCTTT.

This chain links TRBV11-2 with TRBJ2-3; 7 bases map to TRBD2. Germline CDR1 SGHAT, CDR2 FQNNGV. The CDR3 has 14 residues. V lost 3 bases and J lost 8; bases outside the gene matches: 8. The CDR3 DNA reads as TGTGCCAGCAGCTTCTGGGCGGGGGAGTTTACGCAGTATTTT. Its protein is CASSFWAGEFTQYF.

The genes are TRBV9 and TRBJ1-2; 7 bases map to TRBD1. Trimming at V came to 1 base and at J to 4 bases, leaving 4 bases not matched to a gene. CDR1 SGDLS and CDR2 YYNGEE come from the germline V gene. The CDR3 length is 14 residues. In DNA, the CDR3 is TGTGCCAGCAGCGTACAGGGACAGTCCTATGGCTACACCTTC. Residues: CASSVQGQSYGYTF.

The chain joins TRBV18 to TRBJ2-7; 10 bases align to TRBD1. V shed 3 bases, J shed 6 bases, and the junction held 5 bases outside the gene matches. This CDR3 contains 14 residues. CDR1 and CDR2 (germline): KGHSH, LQKENI. The CDR3 DNA follows: TGTGCCAGCTCACCCGGGACAGGGGACGTCGAGCAGTACTTC. Translated, it gives CASSPGTGDVEQYF. Together with reference TRBV18 and TRBJ2-7, the CDR3 gives the full variable domain: NAGVMQNPRHLVRRRGQEARLRCSPMKGHSHVYWYRQLPEEGLKFMVYLQKENIIDESGMPKERFSAEFPKEGPSILRIQQVVRGDSAAYFCASSPGTGDVEQYFGPGTRLTVT.

The chain carries TRBV11-2 and TRBJ2-1; 7 nucleotides align to TRBD2. The J segment lost 5 bases and the V segment lost 3 bases, leaving 4 bases of the junction unmatched. The CDR3 sequence is 14 residues long. Germline assignment: CDR1 SGHAT and CDR2 FQNNGV. This chain's CDR3 is CASSFGLVDNEQFF. CDR3 bases: TGTGCCAGCAGCTTTGGACTAGTCGACAATGAGCAGTTCTTC.

The rearrangement uses TRBV7-8 and TRBJ2-2; D perhaps matches TRBD2 (6 bases). CDR1 and CDR2 (germline): SGHVS, FQNEAQ. The CDR3 covers 16 residues. Trimming removed 8 bases at V and 1 base at J, with 17 bases between. CDR3 bases: TGTGCCAGCCCGGGCTACGGGGGAGGGAACACCGGGGAGCTGTTTTTT. It encodes CASPGYGGGNTGELFF.

This clone was counted a few times. V and J are TRBV19 and TRBJ2-1; no definite D call. Germline CDR1 is LNHDA and CDR2 is SQIVND (reference sequence). The CDR3 has 15 residues. The ends were cut back, 5 bases at V and 0 bases at J, with 11 bases in the middle. In DNA, the CDR3 is TGTGCCAGTAGTTCCGACGACCGCTCCTACAATGAGCAGTTCTTC. It is translated as CASSSDDRSYNEQFF.

J is TRBJ2-1 and V is TRBV18; no reliable D call. Germline V CDR1 and CDR2: KGHSH, LQKENI. The CDR3 consists of 19 residues. Trimming removed 0 bases from V and 4 bases from J, with 22 bases in between. The CDR3 sequence is CASSPPIIAHKSSYNEQFF. The DNA of the CDR3 is TGTGCCAGCTCACCACCCATTATCGCTCATAAGTCGTCTTACAATGAGCAGTTCTTC.

V usage is TRBV18 and J usage is TRBJ2-6; TRBD1 is a possible D gene (6 bases). V was clipped by 6 bases and J by 4 bases, with 22 bases between them. Per the germline V gene, CDR1 is KGHSH and CDR2 is LQKENI. The CDR3 is made up of 18 amino acids. CDR3 in DNA: TGTGCCAGCTCGACCCTACAGGGAAGTTCGTCAGGGGCCAACGTCCTGACTTTC. It translates to CASSTLQGSSSGANVLTF.